This T cell receptor (beta chain) is from a study of CD8 T cells in ankylosing spondylitis. Notes on the study in general: Some of the motif variants had earlier been found in reactive arthritis patients' fluid and blood. CD8+ disease-linked clones were present at relatively low frequencies in blood.

This clonotype has more than one count but fewer than ten. Its cognate antigen is unknown. TCRdb analysed the 5' RACE reads with MiXCR anew, one entry per CDR3 protein. The sample has 150,000 to 200,000 distinct CDR3 sequences; approximately 10% are singletons. Specimen: blood, either unsorted or a sorted T cell fraction (not recorded which). The sequence derives from a male donor with ankylosing spondylitis or in good health (not recorded which).

As DNA, the CDR3 is TGTGCCAGCAGTTGGACAGGGGTTGATCGAGAGACCCAGTACTTC. As protein: CASSWTGVDRETQYF. V and J are TRBV5-6 and TRBJ2-5, with 9 bases aligning to TRBD1. CDR1 and CDR2 (germline): SGHDT, YYEEEE. The CDR3 covers 15 residues. V was clipped by 5 bases and J by 4 bases; unmatched bases: 9.